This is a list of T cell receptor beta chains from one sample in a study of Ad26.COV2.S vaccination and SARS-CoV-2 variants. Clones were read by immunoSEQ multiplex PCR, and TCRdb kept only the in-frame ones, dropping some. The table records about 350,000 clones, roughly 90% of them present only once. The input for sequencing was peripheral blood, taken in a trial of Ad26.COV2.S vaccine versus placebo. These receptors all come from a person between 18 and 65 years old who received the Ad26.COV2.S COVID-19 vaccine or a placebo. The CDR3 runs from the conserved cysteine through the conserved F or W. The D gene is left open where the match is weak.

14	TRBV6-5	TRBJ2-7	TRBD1	CASRPGTGSYEQYF	TGTGCCAGCAGACCCGGGACAGGCTCCTACGAGCAGTACTTC
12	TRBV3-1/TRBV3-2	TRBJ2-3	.	CASSPTTDTQYF	TGTGCCAGCAGCCCGACGACAGATACGCAGTATTTT
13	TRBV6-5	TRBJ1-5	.	CASSRTSNQPQHF	TGTGCCAGCAGTCGGACGAGCAATCAGCCCCAGCATTTT
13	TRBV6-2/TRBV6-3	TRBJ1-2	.	CASSYSPFYGYTF	TGTGCCAGCAGTTACAGTCCCTTCTATGGCTACACCTTC
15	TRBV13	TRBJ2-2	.	CASRPGSSNTGELFF	TGTGCCAGCAGGCCGGGGAGCTCGAACACCGGGGAGCTGTTTTTT
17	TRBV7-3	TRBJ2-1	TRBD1	CASSLMLGQGAYNEQFF	TGTGCCAGCAGCTTAATGCTGGGACAGGGGGCCTACAATGAGCAGTTCTTC
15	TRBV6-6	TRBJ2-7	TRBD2	CASSYSPGGRALQYF	TGTGCCAGCAGTTATTCCCCTGGGGGGAGGGCCTTGCAGTACTTC
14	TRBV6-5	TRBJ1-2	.	CASSYLQQNYGYTF	TGTGCCAGCAGTTACTTGCAACAGAACTATGGCTACACCTTC
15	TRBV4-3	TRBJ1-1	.	CASSRRAGANTEAFF	TGCGCCAGCAGCCGACGTGCGGGGGCGAACACTGAAGCTTTCTTT
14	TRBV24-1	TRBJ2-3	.	CATSDLASTDTQYF	TGTGCCACCAGTGACCTCGCTAGCACAGATACGCAGTATTTT